This T cell receptor beta chain comes out of a study of T-cell memory formation after mild COVID-19. Turning to the study itself: TCR clusters largely stayed donor specific.

This clonotype showed up just a few times. TCRdb called the 5' RACE reads again in MiXCR, with one record for every CDR3 protein. The data hold 350,000 to 500,000 distinct CDR3 sequences, with 20% observed a single time. Unmatched junction bases numbered 7, after V lost 2 bases and J lost 4 bases. The V gene's germline CDR1 is LGHNA and CDR2 YSLEER. There are 16 residues in the CDR3. The rearrangement links TRBV4-3 to TRBJ2-1; 8 bases are a match to TRBD1. The material sequenced was PBMCs or a T cell subset sorted from them (not recorded which). The clonotype originates from an adult woman who had mild COVID-19 (a few samples of this study predate the infection). Cell type and time point are not known. Written as DNA, the CDR3 is TGCGCCAGCAGCCAACACAGGGGGTCCCCTTACAATGAGCAGTTCTTC. Its protein is CASSQHRGSPYNEQFF.